This T cell receptor (beta chain) was found in a study of cytomegalovirus exposure and HLA in healthy donors. The V end was cut by 4 bases, the J end by 1 base, with 13 bases between. Germline assignment: CDR1 LGHNA and CDR2 YNFKEQ. The CDR3 is made up of 16 amino acids. 13 Jbeta primers and 60 Vbeta primers were used for the PCR. Methods used by the authors: A later analysis tallied about 80 million unique TCR beta chains, 10 million to 12 million of them shared. Profiled with immunoSEQ multiplex PCR; TCRdb holds only in-frame clones, not every one. Clone size and V and J calls were adopted from that table, with D and trimming inferred from the DNA. This repertoire comprises approximately 130,000 clones; its ten largest clones make up roughly 2%.

Sequences were obtained from PBMCs. The chain joins TRBV4-2 to TRBJ2-2; a weak D match, TRBD2 (7 bases). The sequence was collected from a woman in her sixties in good health and CMV-seronegative. The CDR3 is CASSRRGGMNTGELFF. The CDR3, as DNA: TGTGCCAGCAGCCGGAGGGGGGGGATGAACACCGGGGAGCTGTTTTTT.